Presented here are 11 T cell receptor beta chains from one specimen sequenced in a study of T cell changes during pregnancy in multiple sclerosis. Only in-frame clones appear in the TCRdb table, and some are missing; sequencing was by immunoSEQ multiplex PCR. The sample includes 100,000 or so clones, 75% to 95% of them seen just once. The specimen comprised peripheral blood, sampled in the second trimester of pregnancy. Every receptor here comes from a female donor with multiple sclerosis, enrolled in a pregnancy study.

This clone has more than one count but fewer than ten. The chain is built from TRBV9 and TRBJ2-7, with TRBD2 as a possible D gene (6 bases). The CDR3 has 15 residues. V shed 3 bases and J shed 2 bases, with 15 bases lying between them. CDR1 is SGDLS and CDR2 is YYNGEE in the germline V gene. This CDR3 reads CASSARGTLTYEQYF. CDR3 bases: TGTGCCAGCAGCGCCCGCGGGACGTTGACCTACGAGCAGTACTTC.

This clone was observed many times. The chain has TRBV2 and TRBJ2-1; D ambiguous. There are 12 residues in the CDR3. CDR1 and CDR2 (germline): SNHLY, FYNNEI. Trimming left V 8 bases short and J 4 bases short, with 9 bases between. This chain's CDR3 is CASWQLYNEQFF. In DNA, the CDR3 is TGTGCCAGCTGGCAGTTATACAATGAGCAGTTCTTC.

The chain is built from TRBV29-1 and TRBJ2-7; 8 nucleotides align to TRBD2. V trimming: 7 bases; J trimming: 7 bases; junction bases outside the gene matches: 12. The CDR3 sequence is 13 residues long. Germline loops: CDR1 SQVTM, CDR2 ANQGSEA. CDR3 residues: CSGGQMRGEEQYF. The CDR3 nucleotides are TGCAGCGGCGGACAGATGCGGGGGGAAGAGCAGTACTTC.

The genes are TRBV9 and TRBJ2-1; possible D gene TRBD1, 6 bases. Germline V gene data show CDR1 as SGDLS and CDR2 as YYNGEE. With 0 bases removed from V and 13 bases from J, the gap between germline ends came to 17 bases. The CDR3 has 14 amino acids. CDR3 amino acids: CASSVAGVKERQFF. CDR3 coding DNA: TGTGCCAGCAGCGTAGCAGGGGTCAAGGAACGACAGTTCTTC.

The rearrangement joins TRBV5-1 to TRBJ1-5, with 10 bases matching TRBD1. This CDR3 region has 15 residues. V was clipped by 4 bases and J by 3 bases; unmatched bases: 4. Per the germline V gene, CDR1 is SGHRS and CDR2 is YFSETQ. This CDR3 is CASSVGTGDNQPQHF. The CDR3 nucleotides are TGCGCCAGCAGCGTCGGGACAGGGGACAATCAGCCCCAGCATTTT.

This chain links TRBV21-1 with TRBJ2-7; TRBD1 is taken as the D call from the table, unchecked against the DNA. TRBV21-1 is described as a pseudogene. The CDR3 has 16 amino acids. Written as DNA, the CDR3 is TGTGCCAGCAGCAAAGCGCACGGACAGGGAGTCTACGAGCAGTACTTC. It yields the protein CASSKAHGQGVYEQYF.

J is TRBJ2-1 and V is TRBV27; D not resolved. Germline V gene lookup returns CDR1 MNHEY and CDR2 SMNVEV (reference sequence). Trimming pared 3 bases from V and 3 bases from J, leaving 9 bases between. The CDR3 consists of 14 residues. The CDR3 DNA sequence: TGTGCCAGCAGTTTTCGCGGCGTCTACAATGAGCAGTTCTTC. This codes for CASSFRGVYNEQFF.

V and J are TRBV5-4 and TRBJ2-1; TRBD2 agrees at 8 bases. The V gene's germline CDR1 is SGHNT and CDR2 YYREEE (reference sequence). The CDR3 runs to 15 residues. The ends lost 1 base at V and 7 bases at J; junction bases unmatched: 7. CDR3 coding DNA: TGTGCCAGCAGCTTGCCTAGCGGGTCTTTGAATGAGCAGTTCTTC. This codes for CASSLPSGSLNEQFF.

The rearrangement links TRBV5-1 to TRBJ2-6; TRBD1 might be the D (6 bases). The CDR3 consists of 16 residues. The germline V gene encodes CDR1 SGHRS and CDR2 YFSETQ. The V gene lost 5 bases and the J gene lost 0 bases, with 12 bases spanning the gap. The chain's CDR3 is CASRRDNLSGANVLTF. CDR3 sequence (DNA): TGCGCCAGCAGGAGGGACAACCTCTCTGGGGCCAACGTCCTGACTTTC.

The chain is built from TRBV5-1 and TRBJ2-2; possibly TRBD1 for D (5 bases). From germline, CDR1 is SGHRS and CDR2 YFSETQ. The CDR3 loop spans 15 amino acids. V was pared by 4 bases and J by 0 bases, with 10 bases between. CDR3 DNA: TGCGCCAGCAGCCCTAGGACATCGAACACCGGGGAGCTGTTTTTT. Amino acid sequence: CASSPRTSNTGELFF.

V gene TRBV13 combines with J gene TRBJ2-1; possibly TRBD1 for D (6 bases). CDR1 and CDR2 from the germline V gene are PRHDT and FYEKMQ (reference sequence). Between the trimmed V and J ends, which lost 2 bases and 5 bases, there was a span of 16 bases. CDR3 length equals 16 residues. DNA of the CDR3: TGTGCCAGCAGCTTAAAGGGGGTTCGACAGAACAATGAGCAGTTCTTC. This translates into CASSLKGVRQNNEQFF.